This record looks at one T cell receptor (beta chain) sequence and its context. Its specificity is unknown. This entry belongs to a study of cytotoxic CD8 clonotypes in ibrutinib-treated CLL. This CDR3 is built from 15 residues. The V gene lost 4 bases and the J gene lost 0 bases, with 11 bases spanning the gap. The germline CDR1 and CDR2 sequences are SGHDT and YYEEEE. General study points: Shared public clonotypes were rare, and on treatment they either got smaller or stayed the same.

Using immunoSEQ multiplex PCR, the repertoire was profiled, and TCRdb retains in-frame clones only, with some absent. The sample includes just over 200,000 clones, over 65% of them seen just once. The chain is built from TRBV5-6 and TRBJ1-5; D call uncertain. The clonotype was recovered from a human donor with chronic lymphocytic leukemia. The sample consisted of PBMCs, taken after 12 months of ibrutinib treatment. In DNA form, the CDR3 reads TGTGCCAGCAGCCGAAGCATACATAGCAATCAGCCCCAGCATTTT. Residues: CASSRSIHSNQPQHF.